One sample yielded the 17 T cell receptor beta chains listed below, sequenced in a study of OX40 agonist ivuxolimab in advanced cancers. The library was generated by the immunoSEQ multiplex PCR assay. TCRdb carries this immuneACCESS record with in-frame sequences only. Its versions omit some clonotypes, under half of them owing to an unresolved V gene in the studies checked, with the rest unexplained. Counted in this sample were about 35,000 clones; 65% to 80% of them appeared once. The top ten clones comprise around 21% of the sample. Here the sequenced sample was CD4+ or CD8+ T cells sorted from blood, taken in a trial of the OX40 agonist ivuxolimab. The receptors were sampled from an adult with an advanced solid tumor such as melanoma, head and neck, liver or kidney cancer.

The chain recombines TRBV11-3 with TRBJ2-1; maybe TRBD1 (6 bases). The germline V gene encodes CDR1 SGHNT and CDR2 YENEEA. Trimming removed 5 bases from V and 2 bases from J, with 10 bases in between. The CDR3 extends over 14 amino acids. The CDR3 loop reads CASSPGAAYNEQFF. CDR3 coding DNA: TGTGCCAGCAGCCCAGGGGCGGCCTACAATGAGCAGTTCTTC.

The chain combines TRBV7-9 with TRBJ1-6; no reliable D call. This CDR3 is 14 amino acids long. V was pared by 5 bases and J by 6 bases, with 11 bases between. Germline V gene sequence: CDR1 SEHNR, CDR2 FQNEAQ (reference sequence). The CDR3 reads CASSPDNINSPLHF. The CDR3 DNA follows: TGTGCCAGCAGCCCCGATAACATTAATTCACCCCTCCACTTT.

V and J are TRBV28 and TRBJ1-2; no reliable D call. In germline, CDR1 is MDHEN, CDR2 SYDVKM. V gave up 7 bases and J gave up 0 bases, with 12 bases separating them. This CDR3 comprises 14 residues. CDR3 DNA sequence: TGTGCCAGCAACCTCCTTACAGCTAACTATGGCTACACCTTC. It yields the protein CASNLLTANYGYTF.

The J gene is TRBJ2-5, the V gene TRBV2; perhaps TRBD2 as D (6 bases). The length of the CDR3 is 14 residues. Germline lookup yields CDR1 SNHLY and CDR2 FYNNEI. Trimming removed 6 bases from V and 2 bases from J, with 13 bases in between. The CDR3 loop reads CASSVLGGQETQYF. The CDR3 DNA reads TGTGCCAGCAGCGTACTGGGGGGACAAGAGACCCAGTACTTC. The variable domain in full, with the rest retrieved from reference TRBV2 and TRBJ2-5, is EPEVTQTPSHQVTQMGQEVILRCVPISNHLYFYWYRQILGQKVEFLVSFYNNEISEKSEIFDDQFSVERPDGSNFTLKIRSTKLEDSAMYFCASSVLGGQETQYFGPGTRLLVL.

V and J are TRBV7-2 and TRBJ2-3; D may be TRBD1 (6 bases). This CDR3 is built from 17 residues. CDR1 is SGHTA, CDR2 FQGNSA, per germline. V lost 1 base to trimming and J lost 2 bases, with 16 bases between them. The CDR3 loop reads CASSLGAYRALTDTQYF. The CDR3 region has the DNA TGTGCCAGCAGCTTAGGTGCCTACAGGGCCCTCACAGATACGCAGTATTTT.

This rearrangement joins TRBV29-1 to TRBJ1-3, with D perhaps matching TRBD1 (5 bases). Germline lookup yields CDR1 SQVTM and CDR2 ANQGSEA. The CDR3 extends over 12 amino acids. Trimming removed 7 bases at V and 1 base at J, with 8 bases between. The CDR3 loop is CSATASGNTIYF. CDR3 bases: TGCAGCGCGACAGCTTCTGGAAACACCATATATTTT.

V usage is TRBV7-6 and J usage is TRBJ1-3; D remains unclear. Trimming removed 5 bases from V and 0 bases from J, with 8 bases in between. Per the germline V gene, CDR1 is SGHVS and CDR2 is FNYEAQ. The CDR3 consists of 14 residues. CDR3 sequence reads: CASSDTYSGNTIYF. In DNA form, the CDR3 reads TGTGCCAGCAGCGACACTTACTCTGGAAACACCATATATTTT.

The V and J genes are TRBV18 and TRBJ1-3, with unresolved D. The CDR3 extends over 16 amino acids. V was shortened by 1 base and J by 2 bases, with 12 bases between the two germline ends. Germline assignment: CDR1 KGHSH and CDR2 LQKENI. The CDR3 protein is CASSPQGTMPGNTIYF. DNA of the CDR3: TGTGCCAGCTCACCACAGGGAACGATGCCTGGAAACACCATATATTTT.

This clone was seen just once. This sequence joins TRBV30 and TRBJ1-6; the D gene is possibly TRBD1 (6 bases). The CDR3 spans 15 residues. V lost 0 bases, J lost 2 bases, and 8 bases lay in between. Looked up from germline, CDR1 is GTSNPN and CDR2 is SVGIG (reference sequence). The CDR3 nucleotides are TGTGCCTGGAGTGTAAAGGGGGCCTATAATTCACCCCTCCACTTT. Amino acids: CAWSVKGAYNSPLHF. The variable domain in full, with the rest retrieved from reference TRBV30 and TRBJ1-6, is SQTIHQWPATLVQPVGSPLSLECTVEGTSNPNLYWYRQAAGRGLQLLFYSVGIGQISSEVPQNLSASRPQDRQFILSSKKLLLSDSGFYLCAWSVKGAYNSPLHFGNGTRLTVT.

The rearrangement links TRBV30 to TRBJ1-1; no clear D gene. This CDR3 is built from 13 residues. The germline V gene has CDR1 GTSNPN and CDR2 SVGIG (reference sequence). V gave up 2 bases and J gave up 3 bases, with 10 bases separating them. CDR3 DNA sequence: TGTGCCTGGAGTAAAAATTGGGACACTGAAGCTTTCTTT. This gives the protein CAWSKNWDTEAFF.

The rearrangement links TRBV4-1 to TRBJ2-3, with D perhaps matching TRBD1 (5 bases). Germline lookup yields CDR1 MGHRA and CDR2 YSYEKL. The CDR3 has 16 residues. The germline V and J ends were trimmed by 0 bases and 5 bases, with 15 bases remaining between them. CDR3 sequence: CASSQDSQGWGDTQYF. As DNA, the CDR3 is TGCGCCAGCAGCCAAGATTCCCAGGGTTGGGGAGATACGCAGTATTTT.

This clone appeared a single time. This chain links TRBV9 with TRBJ1-2; 8 nucleotides agree with TRBD1. CDR1 and CDR2 (germline): SGDLS, YYNGEE. This CDR3 has 13 residues. V lost 4 bases and J lost 5; bases outside the gene matches: 4. The CDR3 reads CASSSDRAYGYTF. CDR3 nucleotides: TGTGCCAGCAGCTCGGACAGGGCTTATGGCTACACCTTC.

The count of this clone is one. This rearrangement joins TRBV5-1 to TRBJ2-1; D unresolved. This CDR3 spans 14 amino acids. Deletions cut 0 bases from V and 6 bases from J, with 10 bases between. CDR1 SGHRS and CDR2 YFSETQ come from the germline V gene. As DNA, the CDR3 is TGCGCCAGCAGCTTGGACAGACGACGCAATGAGCAGTTCTTC. This encodes CASSLDRRRNEQFF.

CDR3 protein: CASSPRQVLSNQPQHF. The CDR3 DNA follows: TGTGCCAGCAGCCCAAGACAGGTTCTTAGCAATCAGCCCCAGCATTTT. J is TRBJ1-5 and V is TRBV9, with a weak D call TRBD1 (6 bases). There are 16 residues in the CDR3. CDR1 is SGDLS, CDR2 YYNGEE, per germline. V lost 4 bases and J lost 0, with 14 bases in between.

The V gene is TRBV7-3, the J gene TRBJ2-1; 7 positions agree with TRBD2. J was trimmed by 8 bases and V by 2 bases; bases with no gene match: 9. The CDR3 has 15 residues. Germline V gene sequence: CDR1 SGHTA, CDR2 FQGTGA. This CDR3 reads CASSLEWGGTDEQFF. The CDR3 DNA sequence: TGTGCCAGCAGCTTAGAGTGGGGAGGGACGGATGAGCAGTTCTTC.

The chain carries TRBV5-1 and TRBJ2-5; TRBD1 might be the D (6 bases). This CDR3 has 13 residues. Germline values: CDR1 SGHRS, CDR2 YFSETQ. Trimming shortened V by 0 bases and J by 3 bases, and 6 bases separated the two germline ends. The CDR3 loop reads CASSLDREETQYF. The CDR3 DNA reads as TGCGCCAGCAGCTTGGACAGGGAAGAGACCCAGTACTTC.

The gene calls are TRBV28 and TRBJ2-6; 7 bases agree with TRBD1. This CDR3 comprises 16 residues. CDR1 is MDHEN, CDR2 SYDVKM, per germline. Trimming removed 6 bases from V and 0 bases from J; junction bases left unmatched: 5. The CDR3 bases are TGTGCCAGCAGATCGGGACAGACCTCTGGGGCCAACGTCCTGACTTTC. It codes for CASRSGQTSGANVLTF.